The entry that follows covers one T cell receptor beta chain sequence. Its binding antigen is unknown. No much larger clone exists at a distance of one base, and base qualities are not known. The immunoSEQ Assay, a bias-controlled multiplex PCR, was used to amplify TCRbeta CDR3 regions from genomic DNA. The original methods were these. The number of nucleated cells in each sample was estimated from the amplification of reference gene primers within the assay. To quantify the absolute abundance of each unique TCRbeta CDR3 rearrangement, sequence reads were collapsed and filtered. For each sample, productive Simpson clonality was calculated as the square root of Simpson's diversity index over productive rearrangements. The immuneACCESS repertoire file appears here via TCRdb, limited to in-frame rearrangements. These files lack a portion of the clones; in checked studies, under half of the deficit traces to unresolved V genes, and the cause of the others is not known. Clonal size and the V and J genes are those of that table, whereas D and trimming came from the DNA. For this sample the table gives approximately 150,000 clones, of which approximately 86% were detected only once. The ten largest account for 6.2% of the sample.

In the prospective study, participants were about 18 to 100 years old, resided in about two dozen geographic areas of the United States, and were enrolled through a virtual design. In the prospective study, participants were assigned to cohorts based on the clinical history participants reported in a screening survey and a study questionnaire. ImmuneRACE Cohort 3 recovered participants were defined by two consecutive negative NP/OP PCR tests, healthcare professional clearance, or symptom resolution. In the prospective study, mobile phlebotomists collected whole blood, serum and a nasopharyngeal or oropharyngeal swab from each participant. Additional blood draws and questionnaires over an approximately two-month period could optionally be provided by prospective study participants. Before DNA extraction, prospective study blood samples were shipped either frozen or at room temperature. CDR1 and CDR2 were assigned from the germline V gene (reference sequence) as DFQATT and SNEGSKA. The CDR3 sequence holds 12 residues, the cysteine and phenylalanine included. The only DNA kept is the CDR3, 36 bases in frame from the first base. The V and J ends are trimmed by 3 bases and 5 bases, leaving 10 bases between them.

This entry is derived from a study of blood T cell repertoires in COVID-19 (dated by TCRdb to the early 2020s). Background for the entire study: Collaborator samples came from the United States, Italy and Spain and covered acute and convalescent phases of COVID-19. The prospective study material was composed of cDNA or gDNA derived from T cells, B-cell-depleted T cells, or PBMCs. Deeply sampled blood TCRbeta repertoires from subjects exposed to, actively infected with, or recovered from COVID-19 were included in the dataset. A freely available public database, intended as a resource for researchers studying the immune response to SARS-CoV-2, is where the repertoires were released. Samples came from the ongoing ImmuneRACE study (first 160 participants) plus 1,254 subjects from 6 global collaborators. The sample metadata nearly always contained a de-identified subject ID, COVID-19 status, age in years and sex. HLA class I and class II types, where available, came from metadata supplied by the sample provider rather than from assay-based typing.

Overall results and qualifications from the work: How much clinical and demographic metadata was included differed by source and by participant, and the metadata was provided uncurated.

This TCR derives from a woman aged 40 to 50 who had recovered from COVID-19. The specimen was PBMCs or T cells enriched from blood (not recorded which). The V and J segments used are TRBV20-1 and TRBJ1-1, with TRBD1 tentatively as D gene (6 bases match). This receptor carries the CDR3 CSASEGGTEAFF. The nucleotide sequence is TGCAGTGCTAGTGAGGGGGGAACTGAAGCTTTCTTT.